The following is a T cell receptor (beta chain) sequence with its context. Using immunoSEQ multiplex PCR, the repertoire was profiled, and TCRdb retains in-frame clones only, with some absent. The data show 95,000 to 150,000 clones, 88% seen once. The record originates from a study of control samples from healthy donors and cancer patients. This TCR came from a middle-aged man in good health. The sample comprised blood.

The CDR3 here is CAWRPRHKGNSPLHF. The CDR3 DNA is TGTGCCTGGAGGCCCAGACACAAGGGGAATTCACCCCTCCACTTT. The chain uses TRBV30 and TRBJ1-6, with D tentatively TRBD1 (5 bases). Germline CDR1 GTSNPN, CDR2 SVGIG (reference sequence). V was trimmed by 3 bases and J by 7 bases, leaving 16 bases between them. The CDR3 extends over 15 amino acids. Filled out from reference TRBV30 and TRBJ1-6, the complete variable domain reads SQTIHQWPATLVQPVGSPLSLECTVEGTSNPNLYWYRQAAGRGLQLLFYSVGIGQISSEVPQNLSASRPQDRQFILSSKKLLLSDSGFYLCAWRPRHKGNSPLHFGNGTRLTVT.